These T cell receptor beta chains were read from a single sample in a study of blood T cells in healthy people across ages. TCRdb reprocessed the 5' RACE reads with MiXCR, giving one entry per CDR3 protein. The sample includes about 1,400,000 distinct CDR3 sequences, roughly 40% of them seen just once. Sequenced sample: blood. The receptors were sampled from a woman in her late teens or twenties in good health. CDR3s include the opening cysteine and the closing phenylalanine or tryptophan. D genes are given only for firm matches. Expanded clones get a size class; other rows say once, few or many, or leave the size out.

J gene,clone size,D gene,V gene,CDR3 protein,CDR3 DNA
TRBJ2-4,-,-,TRBV11-2,CASILWAGLAKNIQYF,TGTGCCAGCATCTTATGGGCGGGGCTAGCCAAAAACATTCAGTACTTC
TRBJ2-1,few,-,TRBV7-9,CASSLNSQVNNEQFF,TGTGCCAGCAGCTTAAATTCGCAAGTTAACAATGAGCAGTTCTTC
TRBJ2-5,-,TRBD2,TRBV18,CASSPSAREGETQYF,TGTGCCAGCTCACCAAGTGCCCGGGAGGGAGAGACCCAGTACTTC
TRBJ1-5,few,-,TRBV27,CAGRIQPQHF,TGTGCCGGAAGGATACAGCCCCAGCATTTT
TRBJ2-3,few,-,TRBV15,CATSSSGLTDTQYF,TGTGCCACCAGCAGTTCCGGACTTACAGATACGCAGTATTTT
TRBJ1-5,few,-,TRBV7-9,CASSRGLTNQPQHF,TGTGCCAGCAGCAGGGGACTGACTAATCAGCCCCAGCATTTT
TRBJ2-7,few,-,TRBV28,CASGHRNNEQYF,TGTGCCAGCGGTCACAGGAACAACGAGCAGTACTTC
TRBJ1-2,once,-,TRBV28,CVSSLGYGYTF,TGTGTCAGCAGTTTGGGCTATGGCTACACCTTC
TRBJ1-2,-,-,TRBV27,CASSLSMQNYSYTF,TGTGCCAGCAGTTTAAGCATGCAGAATTATAGCTACACCTTC
TRBJ2-4,-,TRBD2,TRBV7-2,CASSLVGTSGSRVINIQYF,TGTGCCAGCAGCTTAGTGGGGACTAGCGGGAGTAGGGTCATAAACATTCAGTACTTC
TRBJ2-7,-,TRBD2,TRBV5-1,CASSFGTSGAQRYEQYF,TGCGCCAGCAGCTTCGGGACTAGCGGGGCCCAGCGCTACGAGCAGTACTTC
TRBJ2-7,-,-,TRBV21-1,CASSPHFEKKDRGLSYEQYF,TGTGCCAGCAGTCCTCACTTCGAGAAAAAAGACAGGGGGCTATCCTACGAGCAGTACTTC
TRBJ2-1,few,TRBD2,TRBV18,CASSPTSGRGTEQFF,TGTGCCAGCTCACCCACAAGCGGGAGAGGCACTGAGCAGTTCTTC
TRBJ1-6,-,-,TRBV28,CASSLPQLNSPLHF,TGTGCCAGCAGTCTGCCACAGCTAAATTCACCCCTCCACTTT
TRBJ2-7,-,TRBD1,TRBV7-9,CASSLDVTGANYEQYF,TGTGCCAGCAGCTTAGACGTGACAGGGGCAAACTACGAGCAGTACTTC
TRBJ2-3,few,-,TRBV5-1,CASSLYGDPTDTQYF,TGCGCCAGCAGCTTGTACGGCGACCCCACAGATACGCAGTATTTT
TRBJ2-7,-,TRBD1,TRBV5-5,CASSSILGTGGYEQYF,TGTGCCAGCAGCTCCATCCTCGGGACAGGGGGCTACGAGCAGTACTTC
TRBJ2-7,few,TRBD1,TRBV5-6,CASSLFALGTAKSYEQYF,TGTGCCAGCAGCTTGTTTGCACTGGGGACAGCTAAATCCTACGAGCAGTACTTC
TRBJ2-5,-,TRBD2,TRBV20-1,CSARPLAGGPRETQYF,TGCAGTGCTAGACCTTTAGCGGGAGGGCCGCGCGAGACCCAGTACTTC
TRBJ1-6,few,-,TRBV5-1,CASSLGDTSSSPLHF,TGCGCCAGCAGCTTGGGGGACACGAGTTCGTCACCCCTCCACTTT
TRBJ2-7,many,-,TRBV5-1,CASSLVVAGDYEQYF,TGCGCCAGCAGCTTGGTTGTGGCAGGCGATTACGAGCAGTACTTC
TRBJ2-1,-,-,TRBV5-6,CASSPRRASSYNEQFF,TGTGCCAGCAGCCCGAGGAGGGCCAGCTCCTACAATGAGCAGTTCTTC
TRBJ2-7,-,TRBD2,TRBV28,CASHPRGLHYEQYF,TGTGCCAGCCACCCCCGGGGACTACATTACGAGCAGTACTTC
TRBJ1-1,-,-,TRBV27,CASYDGWSPNTEAFF,TGTGCCAGTTATGACGGGTGGTCTCCGAACACTGAAGCTTTCTTT
TRBJ2-7,few,-,TRBV4-2,CASSQDWAGDEQYF,TGTGCCAGCAGCCAAGACTGGGCAGGGGACGAGCAGTACTTC
TRBJ2-5,-,TRBD2,TRBV29-1,CSVSSSIAGVSYF,TGCAGCGTTTCTTCCAGCATAGCGGGAGTGTCGTACTTC
TRBJ1-6,few,-,TRBV5-1,CAREPGNSPLHF,TGCGCCAGGGAACCCGGTAATTCACCCCTCCACTTT
TRBJ2-3,-,-,TRBV7-9,CASSLGLAQISDTQYF,TGTGCCAGCAGCTTAGGGCTAGCCCAAATTTCAGATACGCAGTATTTT
TRBJ1-5,-,TRBD1,TRBV27,CASRTSGTGGNQPQHF,TGTGCCAGCAGGACCTCCGGGACAGGTGGGAATCAGCCCCAGCATTTT
TRBJ1-1,few,-,TRBV29-1,CSVEITTLYQGGAFF,TGCAGCGTTGAAATTACGACACTCTATCAAGGGGGAGCTTTCTTT
TRBJ2-5,-,TRBD2,TRBV6-4,CASSDSSRASGEETQYF,TGTGCCAGCAGTGACTCGAGTCGGGCTAGCGGGGAAGAGACCCAGTACTTC
TRBJ2-7,-,-,TRBV27,CASSLAGLGEQYF,TGTGCCAGCAGTCTTGCGGGCCTGGGCGAGCAGTACTTC
TRBJ2-7,few,-,TRBV2,CASKAAYEQYF,TGTGCCAGCAAGGCAGCCTACGAGCAGTACTTT
TRBJ2-3,few,-,TRBV14,CASSPSLVQSDTQYF,TGTGCCAGCAGCCCCTCACTAGTTCAGTCAGATACGCAGTATTTT
TRBJ2-1,few,TRBD1,TRBV4-1,CASSQDGTGGNNEQFF,TGCGCCAGCAGCCAAGACGGGACAGGGGGGAACAATGAGCAGTTCTTC
TRBJ2-5,few,TRBD2,TRBV18,CASSSSGGALGEQYF,TGTGCCAGCTCTAGTAGCGGGGGGGCGCTTGGAGAGCAGTACTTC
TRBJ2-5,few,TRBD2,TRBV20-1,CSAKGLANDQETQYF,TGCAGTGCTAAGGGACTAGCGAACGACCAAGAGACCCAGTACTTC
TRBJ2-7,few,-,TRBV3-1,CASSQSLSGYEQYF,TGTGCCAGCAGCCAATCCCTAAGTGGCTACGAGCAGTACTTC
TRBJ2-7,few,TRBD2,TRBV20-1,CSAYRLAGGYEQYF,TGCAGTGCCTACCGACTAGCGGGAGGGTACGAGCAGTACTTC
TRBJ2-3,many,TRBD2,TRBV20-1,CSAIARAGGLTDTQYF,TGCAGTGCTATAGCTCGGGCGGGGGGGCTCACAGATACGCAGTATTTT
TRBJ2-1,-,-,TRBV18,CANSPTVAQSYNEQFF,TGTGCCAACTCGCCCACGGTGGCCCAGAGCTACAATGAGCAGTTCTTC
TRBJ2-7,-,-,TRBV12-3/TRBV12-4,CASSLKEDEQYF,TGTGCCAGCAGTTTAAAAGAGGACGAGCAGTACTTC
TRBJ2-2,few,-,TRBV3-1,CASSLKGLGGELFF,TGTGCTAGCAGCCTTAAAGGACTGGGCGGGGAGCTGTTTTTT
TRBJ1-4,-,TRBD1,TRBV4-1,CASRLNSDRGLVATNEKLFF,TGCGCCAGCAGACTTAATTCGGACAGGGGGCTGGTTGCAACTAATGAAAAACTGTTTTTT
TRBJ2-3,-,-,TRBV3-1,CASSQGANTDTQYF,TGTGCCAGCAGCCAAGGCGCCAACACAGATACGCAGTATTTT
TRBJ2-3,few,-,TRBV11-2,CASEGTGDTQYF,TGTGCCAGCGAGGGGACGGGAGATACGCAGTATTTT
TRBJ2-5,-,-,TRBV20-1,CSARDGTFAGETQYF,TGCAGTGCTAGAGATGGGACCTTCGCGGGCGAGACCCAGTACTTC
TRBJ1-4,-,-,TRBV20-1,CSAHLRGDEKLFF,TGCAGTGCCCACTTACGGGGGGATGAAAAACTGTTTTTT
TRBJ2-1,-,TRBD1,TRBV4-1,CASSQYGTGEVDEQFF,TGCGCCAGCAGCCAATATGGGACAGGGGAGGTCGATGAGCAGTTCTTC
TRBJ2-7,many,-,TRBV5-1,CASSLTEGAYEQYF,TGCGCCAGCAGCTTGACAGAAGGGGCCTACGAGCAGTACTTC
TRBJ1-2,-,-,TRBV14,CASSQDAAGNYGYTF,TGTGCCAGCAGCCAAGATGCAGCCGGTAACTATGGCTACACCTTC
TRBJ2-4,-,-,TRBV10-1,CASGRGRGDLEAKNIQYF,TGCGCCAGCGGTAGGGGCAGGGGGGATTTAGAGGCCAAAAACATTCAGTACTTC
TRBJ1-4,-,TRBD1,TRBV6-1,CASRPDRANDEKLFF,TGTGCCAGCAGACCCGACAGGGCCAATGATGAAAAACTGTTTTTT
TRBJ2-7,-,-,TRBV18,CASSPSLGYQPSEQYF,TGTGCCAGCTCACCCTCTTTGGGGTACCAGCCCTCCGAGCAGTACTTC
TRBJ1-2,many,TRBD1,TRBV10-3,CAISESDRGFGYTF,TGTGCCATCAGTGAGTCGGACAGGGGATTTGGCTACACCTTC